Below, 12 T cell receptor beta chains from the same sample are listed, as sequenced in a study of T cells after yellow fever vaccination. Via MiXCR, TCRdb re-called the 5' RACE reads, giving one row per CDR3 protein. The profile shows some 240,000 distinct CDR3 sequences, 3.6% of them singletons. The material sequenced was PBMCs, taken 15 days after the yellow fever booster vaccination. Receptors originate from a man aged 18 to 30 who received the YFV17D yellow fever vaccine.

This clonotype occurred many times. The chain carries TRBV20-1 and TRBJ2-7, with D possibly being TRBD2 (7 bases). The germline V gene has CDR1 DFQATT and CDR2 SNEGSKA (reference sequence). The CDR3 totals 16 residues. Trimming took 6 bases from V and 5 from J, leaving 26 bases between them. CDR3 sequence: CSAPSGGGGSIHEQYF. The CDR3 DNA sequence: TGCAGTGCCCCCTCTGGGGGGGGCGGTTCAATCCACGAGCAGTACTTC.

This clonotype was seen repeatedly, ten times or more. The rearrangement links TRBV5-5 to TRBJ1-1, with D possibly matching TRBD1 (6 bases). Trimming stripped 2 bases from V and 8 bases from J, with 25 bases between. The CDR3 is 17 amino acids. Germline V gene lookup returns CDR1 SGHKS and CDR2 YYEKEE (reference sequence). The DNA of the CDR3 is TGTGCCAGCAGCTTTTTCCCTAGGGGGAAAAGAGGGACCGAAGCTTTCTTT. Its translation: CASSFFPRGKRGTEAFF.

This clonotype has a count of ten or more. V gene TRBV7-2 combines with J gene TRBJ1-5; possible D gene TRBD1, 6 bases. Germline V gives CDR1 SGHTA, CDR2 FQGNSA. V was trimmed by 5 bases and J by 6 bases, leaving 26 bases between them. The CDR3 covers 18 residues. For the CDR3, the DNA is TGTGCCAGCAGCGCCCACCCCGTTTCGGGGGCTGAAAGTCAGCCCCAGCATTTT. It is translated as CASSAHPVSGAESQPQHF.

This clonotype was seen ten or more times. V is TRBV6-4 and J is TRBJ1-6, with D possibly being TRBD1 (5 bases). CDR3 length: 15 amino acids. The V and J ends lost 0 bases and 7 bases respectively, with 10 bases between them. Germline CDR1 MRHNA, CDR2 SNTAGT. Here the CDR3 reads CASSDSAGMNSPLHF. The CDR3 region has the DNA TGTGCCAGCAGTGACTCGGCAGGGATGAATTCACCCCTCCACTTT.

In its sample, this clonotype was seen many times. This chain joins TRBV4-2 and TRBJ2-7; 7 bases line up with TRBD2. Germline V gene lookup returns CDR1 LGHNA and CDR2 YNFKEQ. With V trimmed by 6 bases and J by 3 bases, 11 bases remained unmatched. The CDR3 contains 15 residues. CDR3 in amino acids: CASRDPGPSGYEQYV. The CDR3 region has the DNA TGTGCCAGCAGGGACCCCGGCCCTAGCGGCTACGAGCAGTACGTC.

In this sample, this clonotype turned up many times. V and J are TRBV5-1 and TRBJ1-1; 8 nucleotides agree with TRBD1. CDR3 length equals 14 residues. Germline V gene lookup returns CDR1 SGHRS and CDR2 YFSETQ. V lost 4 bases and J lost 4; bases outside the gene matches: 6. In DNA form, the CDR3 reads TGCGCCAGCAGCGTCCGGGACAGGACCACTGAAGCTTTCTTT. Translation gives CASSVRDRTTEAFF.

At least ten counts were recorded for this clonotype. This chain joins TRBV12-3 or TRBV12-4 and TRBJ2-5, with a tentative D call TRBD2 (6 bases). V was pared by 8 bases and J by 4 bases, with 17 bases between. The CDR3 consists of 14 residues. The CDR3 DNA sequence: TGTGCCAGCTCTCCGGGGCGCGGGGCAGAGACCCAGTACTTC. The encoded protein is CASSPGRGAETQYF.

This clonotype was detected many times. This chain joins TRBV5-6 and TRBJ2-1; a possible D gene is TRBD1 (5 bases). V was pared by 4 bases and J by 8 bases, with 19 bases between. Germline V gives CDR1 SGHDT, CDR2 YYEEEE. There are 15 residues in the CDR3. The CDR3 reads CASSPKLQGFHEQFF. The CDR3 nucleotides read TGTGCCAGCAGCCCGAAGCTGCAGGGATTCCATGAGCAGTTCTTC.

This clonotype was detected ten times or more. V usage is TRBV7-2 and J usage is TRBJ2-3; 11 bases fit TRBD1. The V gene's germline CDR1 is SGHTA and CDR2 FQGNSA. The CDR3 extends over 15 amino acids. V shed 5 bases, J shed 7 bases, and the junction held 8 bases outside the gene matches. The CDR3 region has the DNA TGTGCCAGCAGCATTGGACAGGGGGCTGGGAATACGCAGTATTTT. Its protein is CASSIGQGAGNTQYF.

This clonotype was detected many times. In DNA, the CDR3 is TGTGCCAGCAGTGCCATCGGGGGCCTCATGAACACTGAAGCTTTCTTT. Its translation: CASSAIGGLMNTEAFF. The rearrangement links TRBV6-5 to TRBJ1-1; D is perhaps TRBD1 (6 bases). The CDR3 has 16 residues. Germline V lookup: CDR1 MNHEY, CDR2 SVGAGI. Deletions cut 5 bases from V and 0 bases from J, with 16 bases between.

This clonotype was picked up a small number of times. The rearrangement links TRBV4-3 to TRBJ1-3; D unclear. Between the trimmed V and J ends, which lost 0 bases and 1 base, there was a span of 13 bases. Germline V gene lookup returns CDR1 LGHNA and CDR2 YSLEER. The CDR3 runs to 17 residues. The chain's CDR3 is CASSQDQSWASGNTIYF. CDR3 nucleotide sequence: TGCGCCAGCAGCCAAGATCAGTCCTGGGCGTCTGGAAACACCATATATTTT.

This clonotype was recorded many times. The chain combines TRBV9 with TRBJ2-1; 16 bases fit TRBD2. Trimming removed 0 bases from V and 6 bases from J; junction bases left unmatched: 6. The germline V gene has CDR1 SGDLS and CDR2 YYNGEE. The CDR3 totals 18 residues. The CDR3 here is CASSVVGLAGGPPNEQFF. The CDR3 DNA follows: TGTGCCAGCAGCGTAGTGGGACTAGCGGGGGGGCCCCCCAATGAGCAGTTCTTC.